The sequence of this TCR beta chain was determined in a study of regulatory T cells in long-lasting Graves disease. As to time point: newly diagnosed GD, antithyroid drugs for less than 3 months. Preparation of the TCR library used RNA extracted from PBMCs. Germline V CDR1 and CDR2: MNHEY, SVGEGT. This CDR3 comprises 14 residues. V was shortened by 5 bases and J by 7 bases, with 15 bases between the two germline ends. Remarks on this clonotype: Its antigen is currently unknown.

Study outcomes and limitations: Persistent disease exhibited a predilection for TRBV28, TRBJ1-2 and TRBJ2-5. Sharing of public clonotypes was greater in persistent patients (around 2,500) than in new patients (roughly 970).

Libraries of TCR beta came from iRepertoire HTBI primers plus Arm-PCR of CDR3 regions. TCRdb fed the multiplex PCR reads into MiXCR, producing one record per CDR3 protein. The table shows 400,000 to 450,000 distinct CDR3 sequences, with 16% occurring only once. In addition, the sample was reused for a study of T cells in Graves' hyperthyroidism and ophthalmopathy. That source adds: The primer set for the first-round RT-PCR of the TCR CDR3 was HTBI.

The rearrangement links TRBV6-2 or TRBV6-3 to TRBJ2-1; D not certain. The material was peripheral blood mononuclear cells (PBMCs), obtained at new diagnosis, from a patient treated with antithyroid drugs. The sequence was collected from a woman aged 30 to 39 with Graves disease. The CDR3 spells CASSGRTLTNEQFF. The CDR3, as DNA: TGTGCCAGCAGTGGGCGAACTCTCACTAATGAGCAGTTCTTC.